The rows below give T cell receptor beta chains drawn from one sample of a study of control samples from healthy donors and cancer patients. Sequencing was performed with immunoSEQ multiplex PCR; in TCRdb, only in-frame clones are kept and a portion is missing. The sample includes about 270,000 clones, over 75% of them seen just once. The sequencing sample was made of PBMCs. The receptor source for this set is a woman in her fifties or sixties with lung cancer. The CDR3 runs from the conserved cysteine through the conserved F or W. A D gene is named only where the DNA matches it firmly. Clone size is not always given. Where it is, it says once, few, many or a class for expanded clones.

length: 16
D: -
size: -
J: TRBJ1-5
V: TRBV5-1
CDR3: CASSPLPRGGDQPQHF
DNA: TGCGCCAGCAGCCCTCTCCCCAGGGGTGGCGATCAGCCCCAGCATTTT

length: 14
D: TRBD1
size: -
J: TRBJ2-7
V: TRBV5-4
CDR3: CASSLGQVPYEQYF
DNA: TGTGCCAGCAGCCTCGGACAGGTTCCCTACGAGCAGTACTTC

length: 14
D: -
size: -
J: TRBJ1-4
V: TRBV15
CDR3: CATSRRQLNEKLFF
DNA: TGTGCCACCAGCCGCAGACAGCTTAATGAAAAACTGTTTTTT

length: 15
D: -
size: -
J: TRBJ1-4
V: TRBV9
CDR3: CASSVGTLANEKLFF
DNA: TGTGCCAGCAGCGTAGGGACACTCGCTAATGAAAAACTGTTTTTT

length: 12
D: TRBD1
size: -
J: TRBJ1-4
V: TRBV7-9
CDR3: CASSLGDSGLFF
DNA: TGTGCCAGCAGCTTAGGGGACAGCGGACTGTTTTTT

length: 14
D: -
size: -
J: TRBJ1-1
V: TRBV2
CDR3: CASSVPSRVTEAFF
DNA: TGTGCCAGCAGTGTGCCGTCCAGGGTGACTGAAGCTTTCTTT

length: 17
D: TRBD2
size: -
J: TRBJ2-2
V: TRBV4-1
CDR3: CASSQGSGGGYTGELFF
DNA: TGCGCCAGCAGCCAGGGTAGTGGGGGGGGATACACCGGGGAGCTGTTTTTT

length: 16
D: -
size: -
J: TRBJ2-2
V: TRBV5-6
CDR3: CASSPPAPWNTGELFF
DNA: TGTGCCAGCAGCCCACCGGCTCCTTGGAACACCGGGGAGCTGTTTTTT

length: 13
D: -
size: -
J: TRBJ2-5
V: TRBV7-2
CDR3: CASSTGRWETQYF
DNA: TGTGCCAGCAGCACAGGGAGGTGGGAGACCCAGTACTTC

length: 12
D: -
size: -
J: TRBJ2-3
V: TRBV12-5
CDR3: CASGQDSGTQYF
DNA: TGTGCTAGTGGTCAGGACTCTGGGACGCAGTATTTT

length: 14
D: -
size: -
J: TRBJ1-1
V: TRBV6-6
CDR3: CASSLTDMNTEAFF
DNA: TGTGCCAGCAGTCTGACAGATATGAACACTGAAGCTTTCTTT

length: 12
D: -
size: once
J: TRBJ1-5
V: TRBV6-5
CDR3: CASSQFNQPQHF
DNA: TGTGCCAGCTCGCAGTTCAATCAGCCCCAGCATTTT

length: 13
D: TRBD2
size: -
J: TRBJ2-1
V: TRBV19
CDR3: CASKASGYNEQFF
DNA: TGTGCCAGTAAGGCTAGCGGCTACAATGAGCAGTTCTTC

length: 13
D: TRBD1
size: few
J: TRBJ1-1
V: TRBV28
CDR3: CASSPYRGTEAFF
DNA: TGTGCCAGCAGTCCCTACAGGGGAACTGAAGCTTTCTTT

length: 16
D: -
size: -
J: TRBJ1-1
V: TRBV5-1
CDR3: CASSSPRGAQNTEAFF
DNA: TGCGCCAGCAGCTCCCCACGGGGGGCGCAAAACACTGAAGCTTTCTTT

length: 15
D: -
size: -
J: TRBJ1-2
V: TRBV3-1/TRBV3-2
CDR3: CASSEREGANYGYTF
DNA: TGTGCCAGCAGCGAAAGGGAAGGGGCGAACTATGGCTACACCTTC

length: 12
D: -
size: -
J: TRBJ1-1
V: TRBV10-3
CDR3: CAISEGPTGAFF
DNA: TGTGCCATCAGTGAAGGACCCACCGGGGCTTTCTTT

length: 15
D: TRBD2
size: -
J: TRBJ2-1
V: TRBV19
CDR3: CASSQREAPYNEQFF
DNA: TGTGCCAGTAGTCAGCGGGAGGCTCCCTACAATGAGCAGTTCTTC

length: 17
D: TRBD2
size: once
J: TRBJ2-7
V: TRBV4-1
CDR3: CASSQEPLAGDSYEQYF
DNA: TGCGCCAGCAGCCAAGAACCCCTAGCGGGGGATTCCTACGAGCAGTACTTC

length: 13
D: -
size: -
J: TRBJ2-7
V: TRBV30
CDR3: CAWSRDNSYEQYF
DNA: TGTGCCTGGAGCCGGGACAACTCCTACGAGCAGTACTTC